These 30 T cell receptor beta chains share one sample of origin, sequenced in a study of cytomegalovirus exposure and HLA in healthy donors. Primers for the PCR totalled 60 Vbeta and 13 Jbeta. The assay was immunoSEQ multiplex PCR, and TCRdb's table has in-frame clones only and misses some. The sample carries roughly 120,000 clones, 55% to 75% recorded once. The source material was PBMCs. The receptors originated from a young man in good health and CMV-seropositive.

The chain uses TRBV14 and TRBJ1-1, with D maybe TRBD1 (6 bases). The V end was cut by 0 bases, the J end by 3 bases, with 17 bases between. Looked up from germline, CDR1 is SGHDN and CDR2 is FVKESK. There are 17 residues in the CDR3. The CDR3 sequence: CASSQDRPGVEYTEAFF. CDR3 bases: TGTGCCAGCAGCCAAGATAGGCCAGGGGTAGAGTACACTGAAGCTTTCTTT.

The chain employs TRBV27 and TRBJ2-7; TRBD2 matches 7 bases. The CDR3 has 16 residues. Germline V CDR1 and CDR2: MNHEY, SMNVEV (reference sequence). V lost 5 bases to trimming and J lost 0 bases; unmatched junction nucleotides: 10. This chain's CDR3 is CASSPLWRESSYEQYF. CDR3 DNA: TGTGCCAGCAGTCCGCTGTGGCGGGAGAGCTCCTACGAGCAGTACTTC.

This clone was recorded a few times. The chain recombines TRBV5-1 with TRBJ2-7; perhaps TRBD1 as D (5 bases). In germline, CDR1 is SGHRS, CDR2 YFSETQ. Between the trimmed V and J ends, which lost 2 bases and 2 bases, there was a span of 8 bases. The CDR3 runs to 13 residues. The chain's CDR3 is CASSFDRAYEQYF. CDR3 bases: TGCGCCAGCAGCTTTGACAGAGCCTACGAGCAGTACTTC.

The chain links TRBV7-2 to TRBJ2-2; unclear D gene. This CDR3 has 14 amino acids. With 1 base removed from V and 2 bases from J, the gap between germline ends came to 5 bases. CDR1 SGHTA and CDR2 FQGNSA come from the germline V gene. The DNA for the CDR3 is TGTGCCAGCAGCTTAGTAACAAACACCGGGGAGCTGTTTTTT. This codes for CASSLVTNTGELFF.

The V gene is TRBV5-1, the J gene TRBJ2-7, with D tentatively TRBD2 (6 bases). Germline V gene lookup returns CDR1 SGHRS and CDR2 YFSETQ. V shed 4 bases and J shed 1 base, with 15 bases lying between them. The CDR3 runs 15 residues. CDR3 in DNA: TGCGCCAGCAGCCAGTCGGGACTGAAGTCCTACGAGCAGTACTTC. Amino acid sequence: CASSQSGLKSYEQYF. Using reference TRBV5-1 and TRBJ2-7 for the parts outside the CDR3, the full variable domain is KAGVTQTPRYLIKTRGQQVTLSCSPISGHRSVSWYQQTPGQGLQFLFEYFSETQRNKGNFPGRFSGRQFSNSRSEMNVSTLELGDSALYLCASSQSGLKSYEQYFGPGTRLTVT.

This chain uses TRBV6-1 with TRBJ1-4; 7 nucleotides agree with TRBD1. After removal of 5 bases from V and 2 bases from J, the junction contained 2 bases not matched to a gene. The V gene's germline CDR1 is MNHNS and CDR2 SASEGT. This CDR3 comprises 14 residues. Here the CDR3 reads CASSIRGTNEKLFF. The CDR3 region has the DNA TGTGCCAGCAGTATCAGGGGGACTAATGAAAAACTGTTTTTT.

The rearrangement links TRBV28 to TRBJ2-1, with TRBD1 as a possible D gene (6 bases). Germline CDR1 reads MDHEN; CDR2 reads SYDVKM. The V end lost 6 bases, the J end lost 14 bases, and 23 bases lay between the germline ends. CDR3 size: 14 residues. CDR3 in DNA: TGTGCCAGCAGCCTTTATGTATCGGCCGAGGGGGAGTTCTTC. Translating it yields CASSLYVSAEGEFF.

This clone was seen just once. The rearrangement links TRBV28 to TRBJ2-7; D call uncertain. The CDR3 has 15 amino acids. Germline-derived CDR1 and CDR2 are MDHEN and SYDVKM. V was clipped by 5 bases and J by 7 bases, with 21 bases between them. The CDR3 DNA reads TGTGCCAGCAGTCTAAGTAGCCATGGGTTGGTGGAGCAGTACTTC. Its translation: CASSLSSHGLVEQYF.

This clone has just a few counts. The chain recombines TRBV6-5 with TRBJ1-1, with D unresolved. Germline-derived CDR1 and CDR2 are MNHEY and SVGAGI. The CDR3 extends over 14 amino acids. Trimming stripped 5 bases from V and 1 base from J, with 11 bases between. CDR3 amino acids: CASSQATRNTEAFF. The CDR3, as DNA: TGTGCCAGCAGTCAAGCGACCCGGAACACTGAAGCTTTCTTT.

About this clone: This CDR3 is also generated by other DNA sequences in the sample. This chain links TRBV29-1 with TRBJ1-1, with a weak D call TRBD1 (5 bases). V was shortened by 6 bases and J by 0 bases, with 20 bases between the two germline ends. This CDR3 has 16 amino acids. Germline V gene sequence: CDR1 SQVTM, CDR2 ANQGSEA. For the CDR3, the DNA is TGCAGCGTCACATTACCCCACAGGTACATGAACACTGAAGCTTTCTTT. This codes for CSVTLPHRYMNTEAFF.

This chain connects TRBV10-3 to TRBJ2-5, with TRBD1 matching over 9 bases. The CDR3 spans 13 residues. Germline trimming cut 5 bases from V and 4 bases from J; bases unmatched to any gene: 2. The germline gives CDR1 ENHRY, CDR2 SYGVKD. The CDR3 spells CAISQQGAETQYF. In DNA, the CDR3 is TGTGCCATCAGTCAACAGGGGGCAGAGACCCAGTACTTC.

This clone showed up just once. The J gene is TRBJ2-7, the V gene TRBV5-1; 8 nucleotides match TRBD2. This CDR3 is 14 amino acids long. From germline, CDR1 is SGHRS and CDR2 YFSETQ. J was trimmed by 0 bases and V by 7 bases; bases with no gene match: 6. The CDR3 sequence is CASGSGSDSYEQYF. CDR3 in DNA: TGCGCCAGCGGAAGCGGGAGTGACTCCTACGAGCAGTACTTC. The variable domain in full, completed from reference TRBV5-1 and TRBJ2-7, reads KAGVTQTPRYLIKTRGQQVTLSCSPISGHRSVSWYQQTPGQGLQFLFEYFSETQRNKGNFPGRFSGRQFSNSRSEMNVSTLELGDSALYLCASGSGSDSYEQYFGPGTRLTVT.

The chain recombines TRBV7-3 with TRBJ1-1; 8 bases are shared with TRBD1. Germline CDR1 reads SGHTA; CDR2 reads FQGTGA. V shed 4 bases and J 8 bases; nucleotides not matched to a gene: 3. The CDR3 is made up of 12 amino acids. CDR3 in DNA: TGTGCCAGCAGCTCCGGACAGGGCGAAGCTTTCTTT. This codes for CASSSGQGEAFF.

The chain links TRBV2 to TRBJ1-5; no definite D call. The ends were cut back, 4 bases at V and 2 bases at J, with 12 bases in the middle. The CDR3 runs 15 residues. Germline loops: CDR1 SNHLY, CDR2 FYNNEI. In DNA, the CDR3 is TGTGCCAGCAGTGGAGGCAGCACCCGCAATCAGCCCCAGCATTTT. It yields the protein CASSGGSTRNQPQHF.

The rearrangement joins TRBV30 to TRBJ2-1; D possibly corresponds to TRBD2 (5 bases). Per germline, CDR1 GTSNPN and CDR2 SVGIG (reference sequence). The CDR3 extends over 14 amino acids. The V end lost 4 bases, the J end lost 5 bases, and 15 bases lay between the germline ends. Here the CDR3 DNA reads TGTGCCTGGAACACTCTAGTGGGAGACAATGAGCAGTTCTTC. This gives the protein CAWNTLVGDNEQFF.

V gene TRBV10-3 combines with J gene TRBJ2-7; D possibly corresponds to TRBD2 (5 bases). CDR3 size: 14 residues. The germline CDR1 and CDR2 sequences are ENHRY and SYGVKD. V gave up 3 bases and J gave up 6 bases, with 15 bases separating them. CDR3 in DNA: TGTGCCATCAGTGATGCAGGAGGCCCCTTCGAGCAGTACTTC. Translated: CAISDAGGPFEQYF.

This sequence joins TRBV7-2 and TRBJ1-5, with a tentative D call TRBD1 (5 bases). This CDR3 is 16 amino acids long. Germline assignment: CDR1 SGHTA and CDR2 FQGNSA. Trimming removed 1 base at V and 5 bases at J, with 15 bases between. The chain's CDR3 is CASSLGAGWGHQPQHF. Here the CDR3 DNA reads TGTGCCAGCAGCTTAGGGGCAGGATGGGGCCATCAGCCCCAGCATTTT.

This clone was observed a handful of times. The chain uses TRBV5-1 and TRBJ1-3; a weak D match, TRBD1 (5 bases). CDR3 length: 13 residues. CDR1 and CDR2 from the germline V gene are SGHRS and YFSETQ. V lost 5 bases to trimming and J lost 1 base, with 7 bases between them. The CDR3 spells CASRRGSGNTIYF. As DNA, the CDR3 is TGCGCCAGCAGACGGGGGTCTGGAAACACCATATATTTT.

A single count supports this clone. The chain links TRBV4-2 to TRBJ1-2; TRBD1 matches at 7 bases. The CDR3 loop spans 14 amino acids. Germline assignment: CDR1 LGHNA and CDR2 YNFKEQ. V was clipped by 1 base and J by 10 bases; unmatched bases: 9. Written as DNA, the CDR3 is TGTGCCAGCAGCCAAGGACAGGGAACCACATTCTACACCTTC. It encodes CASSQGQGTTFYTF.

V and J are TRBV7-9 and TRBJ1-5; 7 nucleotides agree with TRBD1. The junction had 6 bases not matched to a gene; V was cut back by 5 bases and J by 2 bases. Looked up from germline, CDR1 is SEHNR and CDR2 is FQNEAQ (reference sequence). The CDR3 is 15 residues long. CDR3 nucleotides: TGTGCCAGCAGCACCGACAGGGAGGGCAATCAGCCCCAGCATTTT. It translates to CASSTDREGNQPQHF.

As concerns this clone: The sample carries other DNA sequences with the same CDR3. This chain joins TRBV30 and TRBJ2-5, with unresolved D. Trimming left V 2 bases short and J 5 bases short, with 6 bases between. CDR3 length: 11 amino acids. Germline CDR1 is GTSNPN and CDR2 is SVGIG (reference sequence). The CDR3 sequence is CAWSLGETQYF. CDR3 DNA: TGTGCCTGGAGTCTCGGGGAGACCCAGTACTTC.

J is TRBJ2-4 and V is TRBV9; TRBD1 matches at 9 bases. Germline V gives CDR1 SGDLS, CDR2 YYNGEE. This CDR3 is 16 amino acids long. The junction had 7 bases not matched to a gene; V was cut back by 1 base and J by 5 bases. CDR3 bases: TGTGCCAGCAGCGTATGGCCGGGACAGGGTGAAAACATTCAGTACTTC. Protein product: CASSVWPGQGENIQYF.

The CDR3 sequence: CASSLPGLARETQYF. In DNA, the CDR3 is TGTGCCAGCAGCTTGCCGGGACTAGCACGAGAGACCCAGTACTTC. J is TRBJ2-5 and V is TRBV7-6; 9 bases line up with TRBD2. The CDR3 covers 15 residues. With V trimmed by 3 bases and J by 4 bases, 6 bases remained unmatched. Germline assignment: CDR1 SGHVS and CDR2 FNYEAQ.

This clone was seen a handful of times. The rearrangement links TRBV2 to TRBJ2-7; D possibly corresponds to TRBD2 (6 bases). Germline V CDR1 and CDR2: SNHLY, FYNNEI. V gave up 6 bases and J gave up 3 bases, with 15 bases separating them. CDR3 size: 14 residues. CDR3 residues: CASRPASADYEQYF. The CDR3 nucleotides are TGTGCCAGCAGGCCCGCTAGCGCCGACTACGAGCAGTACTTC. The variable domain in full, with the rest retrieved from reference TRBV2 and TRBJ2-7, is EPEVTQTPSHQVTQMGQEVILRCVPISNHLYFYWYRQILGQKVEFLVSFYNNEISEKSEIFDDQFSVERPDGSNFTLKIRSTKLEDSAMYFCASRPASADYEQYFGPGTRLTVT.

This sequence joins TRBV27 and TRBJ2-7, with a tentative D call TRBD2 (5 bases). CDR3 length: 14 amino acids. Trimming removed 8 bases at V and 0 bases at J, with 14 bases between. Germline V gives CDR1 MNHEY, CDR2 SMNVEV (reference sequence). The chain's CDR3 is CASRTRFSSYEQYF. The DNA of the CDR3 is TGTGCCAGCCGAACTAGATTCAGCTCCTACGAGCAGTACTTC.

The DNA of the CDR3 is TGTGCCAGCAGTTTTCTAAGCTCCTACGAGCAGTACTTC. Residues: CASSFLSSYEQYF. This rearrangement joins TRBV28 to TRBJ2-7, with D hard to call. Germline CDR1 reads MDHEN; CDR2 reads SYDVKM. The ends were cut back, 3 bases at V and 0 bases at J, with 6 bases in the middle. The CDR3 consists of 13 residues.

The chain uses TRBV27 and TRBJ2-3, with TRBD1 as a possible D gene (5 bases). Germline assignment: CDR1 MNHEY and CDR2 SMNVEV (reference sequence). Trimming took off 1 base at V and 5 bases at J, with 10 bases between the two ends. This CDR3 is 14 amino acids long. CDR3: CASSLWGGGDTQYF. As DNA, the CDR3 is TGTGCCAGCAGTTTATGGGGCGGTGGAGATACGCAGTATTTT.

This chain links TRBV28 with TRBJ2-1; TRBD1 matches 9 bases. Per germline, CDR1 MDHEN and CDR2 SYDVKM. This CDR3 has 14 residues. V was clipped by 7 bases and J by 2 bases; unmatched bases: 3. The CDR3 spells CASTTGGAYNEQFF. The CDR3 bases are TGTGCCAGCACGACAGGGGGAGCCTACAATGAGCAGTTCTTC.

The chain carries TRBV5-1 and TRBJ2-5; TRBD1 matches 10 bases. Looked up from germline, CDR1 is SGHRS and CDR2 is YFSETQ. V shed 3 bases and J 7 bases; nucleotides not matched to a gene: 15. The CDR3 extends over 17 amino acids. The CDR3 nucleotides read TGCGCCAGCAGCTCGCGACCGCCGGGACAGGGGACAGGGACCCAGTACTTC. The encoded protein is CASSSRPPGQGTGTQYF.

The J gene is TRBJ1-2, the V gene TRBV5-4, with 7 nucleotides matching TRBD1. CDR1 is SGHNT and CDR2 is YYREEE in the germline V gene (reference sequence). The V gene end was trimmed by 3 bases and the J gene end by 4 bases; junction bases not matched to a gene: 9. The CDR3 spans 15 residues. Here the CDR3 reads CASSYGTETTYGYTF. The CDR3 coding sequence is TGTGCCAGCAGCTACGGGACAGAAACTACCTATGGCTACACCTTC.